The clone carrying this T cell receptor (beta chain) was counted once. The antigen is undetermined. The germline gene is not matched at one end of the junction; a read error may be the cause. Unsorted bulk tissue, roughly 20-32 mg of it, served as the source for co-extraction of RNA and DNA. This entry comes from a study of tumor-infiltrating lymphocytes in primary liver carcinoma. Study-level information: The five patients, who were men and women, ranged in age from 30 to 69 years. Samples yielded about 3.5 to 7.5 million productive TCRbeta reads, similar across tissue types. General observations from the study: Blood fell significantly below tumors in its top-250-clone fraction (p = 0.039). Researchers found tumor-adjacent and tumor-blood pairs overlapped less than tumor region pairs.

The germline V gene encodes CDR1 SGHAT and CDR2 FQNNGV. The CDR3 length is 14 residues. Production of TCR beta cDNA used 400 to 600 ng total RNA together with a constant-region primer. What produced the TCR beta libraries was three nested multiplex PCR rounds using slightly modified ARM-PCR. The first two PCR rounds used TRBV1-TRBV30 forward primers with a C-beta reverse primer, about 10 cycles each. MiXCR was run by TCRdb on the multiplex PCR reads, yielding one entry per CDR3 protein. Counted here are around 79,000 distinct CDR3 sequences, approximately 70% occurring once; the ten biggest clones make up approximately 26%.

The chain couples TRBV11-2 to TRBJ2-7; D is undetermined. The specimen sequenced was tumor-adjacent normal liver tissue. The receptor comes from a man aged 35-49 years with primary liver carcinoma and hepatitis B virus infection. The CDR3 reads CASSLDTAAYEQYF. The CDR3 DNA is TGTGCCAGCAGCTTAGATACTGCCGCCTACGAGCAATACTTC.